This T cell receptor beta chain is from a study of tumor-infiltrating lymphocytes in primary liver carcinoma. Study in general: Measuring about 4 to 10 cm across, the tumors were staged as T1-T3 N0M0.

The CDR3 is made up of 16 amino acids. Germline-derived CDR1 and CDR2 are MDHEN and SYDVKM. TCR beta cDNA came from about 0.45 ug total RNA, primed with a constant-region primer. Nested multiplex PCR, run for three rounds with slightly modified ARM-PCR, yielded TCR beta libraries. For roughly 10 cycles apiece, the opening two PCR rounds ran with TRBV1-TRBV30 forward primers and a C-beta reverse primer. One entry per CDR3 protein, called by TCRdb with MiXCR from the multiplex PCR reads. The sample consists of about 92,000 distinct CDR3 sequences, less than 75% of them appearing once. About this clonotype: The germline gene is not matched at one end of the junction; a read error may be the cause.

The study co-extracted DNA and RNA from 20-30 mg of unsorted bulk tissue. This clonotype was obtained from a man aged 35-49 years with primary liver carcinoma and hepatitis B virus infection. The chain employs TRBV28 and TRBJ2-4; 9 bases are shared with TRBD1. Sequenced material: tumor-adjacent normal liver tissue. CDR3 region: CVSSPQGARAKNIQYF. In DNA, the CDR3 is TGTGTCAGCAGTCCACAGGGGGCAAGGGCCAAAAACATTCAGTACTTC.